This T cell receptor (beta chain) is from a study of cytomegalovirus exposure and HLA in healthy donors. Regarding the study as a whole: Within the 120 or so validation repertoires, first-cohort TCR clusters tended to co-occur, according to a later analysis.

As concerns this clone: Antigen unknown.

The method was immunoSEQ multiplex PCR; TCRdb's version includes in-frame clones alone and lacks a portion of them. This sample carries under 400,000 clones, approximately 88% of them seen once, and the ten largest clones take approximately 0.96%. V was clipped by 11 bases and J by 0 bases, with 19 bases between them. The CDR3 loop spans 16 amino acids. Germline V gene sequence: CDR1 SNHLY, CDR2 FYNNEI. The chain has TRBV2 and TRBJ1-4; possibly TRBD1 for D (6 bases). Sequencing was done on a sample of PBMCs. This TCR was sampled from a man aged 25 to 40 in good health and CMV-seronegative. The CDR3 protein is CAGLLYGQTTNEKLFF. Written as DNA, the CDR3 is TGTGCCGGCCTTTTATATGGACAGACAACTAATGAAAAACTGTTTTTT.